A selection of T cell receptor beta chains follows, all from one sample in a study of cytomegalovirus exposure and HLA in healthy donors. TCRdb's table, derived via immunoSEQ multiplex PCR, lists solely in-frame clones and lacks some. The sample has about 140,000 clones, about 90% seen once. Sequencing used PBMCs. Receptors were obtained from a woman under 30 in good health and CMV-seropositive. Both conserved end residues are part of each CDR3. D genes are given only for firm matches. Clone size appears in some rows only: once, few, many, or a class for an expanded clone.

abundance	d_gene	v_gene	j_gene	CDR3aa	CDR3nt
-	-	TRBV29-1	TRBJ2-7	CSVRGPGEQYF	TGCAGCGTCAGGGGACCTGGGGAGCAGTACTTC
-	TRBD1	TRBV27	TRBJ2-7	CASSPRRTGRNEQYF	TGTGCCAGCAGTCCACGAAGGACAGGGAGAAACGAGCAGTACTTC
few	TRBD1	TRBV5-1	TRBJ1-6	CASSTRQGHRSPLHF	TGCGCCAGCAGCACCCGACAGGGACATAGATCACCCCTCCACTTT
-	TRBD2	TRBV28	TRBJ2-7	CASGSGLVYEQYF	TGTGCCAGTGGTTCCGGACTAGTCTACGAGCAGTACTTC
-	TRBD2	TRBV5-1	TRBJ2-5	CASSPVRGALETQYF	TGCGCCAGCAGCCCCGTGCGGGGGGCCTTAGAGACCCAGTACTTC
once	TRBD1	TRBV7-9	TRBJ2-7	CASSLGTGNYEQYF	TGTGCCAGCAGCCTTGGGACAGGGAACTACGAGCAGTACTTC
-	-	TRBV28	TRBJ1-4	CASRTRDGGGSKLFF	TGTGCCAGCAGGACAAGAGACGGGGGGGGATCGAAACTGTTTTTT
-	-	TRBV7-2	TRBJ2-1	CASSRAVSSYNEQFF	TGTGCCAGCAGCCGAGCGGTGAGCTCCTACAATGAGCAGTTCTTC
-	TRBD1	TRBV4-1	TRBJ2-7	CASSQQTGRVYEQYF	TGCGCCAGCAGCCAGCAGACAGGGCGGGTTTACGAGCAGTACTTC
-	TRBD2	TRBV9	TRBJ2-1	CASSAAGVTYNEQFF	TGTGCCAGCAGCGCGGCGGGAGTAACCTACAATGAGCAGTTCTTC
-	-	TRBV19	TRBJ1-3	CASSIQGISGNTIYF	TGTGCCAGTAGTATACAGGGTATCTCTGGAAACACCATATATTTT
once	TRBD1	TRBV7-2	TRBJ1-1	CASSRFSGTGVRWGTEAFF	TGTGCCAGCAGCAGATTCTCCGGGACAGGGGTTCGGTGGGGCACTGAAGCTTTCTTT
-	TRBD2	TRBV2	TRBJ2-7	CASCLAESFGHEQYF	TGTGCCAGCTGCCTAGCGGAGTCCTTTGGGCACGAGCAGTACTTC
-	-	TRBV19	TRBJ2-7	CASSITGRSYEQYF	TGTGCCAGTAGTATTACGGGTCGGTCCTACGAGCAGTACTTC
-	-	TRBV4-2	TRBJ1-6	CASSQADGSSYNSPLHF	TGTGCCAGCAGCCAAGCGGACGGGAGCTCCTATAATTCACCCCTCCACTTT
-	-	TRBV29-1	TRBJ2-7	CSVSAGYEQYF	TGCAGCGTATCGGCAGGGTACGAGCAGTACTTC
-	TRBD2	TRBV5-1	TRBJ2-7	CASSWLAESSYEQYF	TGCGCCAGCAGTTGGCTAGCGGAGTCCTCCTACGAGCAGTACTTC
-	-	TRBV28	TRBJ1-5	CASKDTRYHF	TGTGCCAGCAAGGACACGAGGTACCATTTT
-	-	TRBV7-2	TRBJ1-5	CASSQGIRQPQHF	TGTGCCAGCAGCCAGGGGATTAGACAGCCCCAGCATTTT
-	-	TRBV25-1	TRBJ1-4	CASSEIRGKLFF	TGTGCCAGCAGTGAGATACGGGGAAAACTGTTTTTT
once	TRBD1	TRBV10-3	TRBJ2-7	CAIGGTGNSYEQYF	TGTGCCATCGGCGGGACAGGGAACTCCTACGAGCAGTACTTC
-	-	TRBV5-1	TRBJ2-7	CASSPAGRLSEQYF	TGCGCCAGCAGCCCTGCGGGACGGCTTAGCGAGCAGTACTTC
-	TRBD2	TRBV6-5	TRBJ2-7	CASSYSSGRAGEQYF	TGTGCCAGCAGTTACTCTAGCGGGAGGGCCGGCGAGCAGTACTTC
-	-	TRBV27	TRBJ2-7	CASSFIGGSGGEQYF	TGTGCCAGCAGTTTTATCGGGGGATCTGGGGGCGAGCAGTACTTC
-	TRBD2	TRBV30	TRBJ2-3	CAWSPGLAADTQYF	TGTGCCTGGAGTCCGGGACTAGCGGCAGATACGCAGTATTTT
-	-	TRBV30	TRBJ1-4	CAWGHNRANEKLFF	TGTGCCTGGGGCCACAACAGGGCTAATGAAAAACTGTTTTTT
-	TRBD1	TRBV28	TRBJ1-2	CASSSGQGRGGYTF	TGTGCCAGCAGTTCGGGACAGGGGAGAGGTGGCTACACCTTC
-	TRBD2	TRBV5-1	TRBJ2-2	CASSLELAGLGTTGELFF	TGCGCCAGCAGCTTGGAACTAGCGGGTTTGGGCACAACCGGGGAGCTGTTTTTT
-	TRBD2	TRBV29-1	TRBJ2-3	CSVRLAGFFGTDTQYF	TGCAGCGTTAGGCTAGCGGGATTTTTTGGGACAGATACGCAGTATTTT
-	TRBD1	TRBV30	TRBJ1-1	CAWSVTGGTEAFF	TGTGCCTGGAGTGTAACAGGGGGCACTGAAGCTTTCTTT
-	-	TRBV11-2	TRBJ1-1	CASSLGAGVAKNTEAFF	TGTGCCAGCAGCTTAGGGGCGGGGGTCGCTAAGAACACTGAAGCTTTCTTT
-	TRBD2	TRBV5-1	TRBJ2-3	CASRIGASGDPSTDTQYF	TGCGCCAGCAGAATTGGGGCTAGCGGGGACCCTAGCACAGATACGCAGTATTTT
-	TRBD1	TRBV4-1	TRBJ1-5	CASSPVDRNVGGSNQPQHF	TGCGCCAGCAGCCCGGTGGACAGGAATGTCGGGGGAAGCAATCAGCCCCAGCATTTT
-	TRBD1	TRBV5-6	TRBJ2-7	CASSLGQGVYEQYF	TGTGCCAGCAGCCTCGGACAGGGGGTCTACGAGCAGTACTTC
few	TRBD1	TRBV5-4	TRBJ1-2	CASSYRTGNYGYTF	TGTGCCAGCAGCTACCGGACAGGGAACTATGGCTACACCTTC
-	-	TRBV11-2	TRBJ1-1	CASSFSGAEAFF	TGTGCCAGCAGCTTTTCAGGGGCTGAAGCTTTCTTT
-	-	TRBV27	TRBJ1-2	CASSSTTNYGYTF	TGTGCCAGCAGTTCTACCACTAACTATGGCTACACCTTC
once	-	TRBV5-6	TRBJ2-3	CASSPSSTDTQYF	TGTGCCAGCAGCCCCTCTAGCACAGATACGCAGTATTTT
-	-	TRBV6-5	TRBJ1-6	CASSSREGNNSPLHF	TGTGCCAGCAGCTCCCGGGAGGGAAATAATTCACCCCTCCACTTT
-	TRBD2	TRBV7-2	TRBJ2-5	CASSLSIGLAGAQETQYF	TGTGCCAGCAGCTTATCAATCGGACTAGCGGGAGCCCAAGAGACCCAGTACTTC
-	-	TRBV29-1	TRBJ2-7	CSVGGQSLSYEQYF	TGCAGCGTTGGCGGACAGAGCCTCTCCTACGAGCAGTACTTC
few	TRBD2	TRBV20-1	TRBJ2-7	CSAGGAYEQYF	TGCAGTGCTGGGGGGGCCTACGAGCAGTACTTC
-	TRBD2	TRBV5-4	TRBJ2-1	CASSNEAGSSYNEQFF	TGTGCCAGCAGCAATGAAGCGGGGTCCTCCTACAATGAGCAGTTCTTC
-	-	TRBV28	TRBJ1-6	CASSFPHRVPLHF	TGTGCCAGCAGTTTCCCCCATCGCGTACCCCTCCACTTT
-	-	TRBV6-5	TRBJ1-2	CASSSRQGGYTF	TGTGCCAGCAGCTCAAGGCAGGGAGGCTACACCTTC
-	TRBD2	TRBV4-3	TRBJ2-7	CASSQALAGVEQYF	TGCGCCAGCAGCCAAGCCCTAGCGGGGGTCGAGCAGTACTTC
-	TRBD1	TRBV2	TRBJ1-4	CASSPAPGQGYEKLFF	TGTGCCAGCAGCCCCGCCCCGGGACAGGGCTATGAAAAACTGTTTTTT
few	-	TRBV6-4	TRBJ2-7	CASSDWAGTYEQYF	TGTGCCAGCAGTGACTGGGCAGGAACCTACGAGCAGTACTTC
few	TRBD1	TRBV6-4	TRBJ2-2	CASSGTGDTGELFF	TGTGCCAGCAGTGGGACAGGGGACACCGGGGAGCTGTTTTTT
-	TRBD1	TRBV4-2	TRBJ1-1	CASSHSTGFEAFF	TGTGCCAGCAGCCATTCGACAGGGTTCGAAGCTTTCTTT
-	TRBD1	TRBV6-6	TRBJ2-7	CASSLKPGQGFYEQYF	TGTGCCAGCAGTTTGAAACCGGGACAGGGTTTCTACGAGCAGTACTTC
many	TRBD1	TRBV6-5	TRBJ1-2	CASSPGTGGNYYTF	TGTGCCAGCAGTCCCGGGACAGGGGGAAATTACTACACCTTC
-	-	TRBV2	TRBJ1-5	CASSGQHSNQPQHF	TGTGCCAGCAGTGGACAGCATAGCAATCAGCCCCAGCATTTT
-	-	TRBV28	TRBJ2-7	CASSLSPGYEQYF	TGTGCCAGCAGTTTATCCCCAGGCTACGAGCAGTACTTC
-	-	TRBV7-9	TRBJ1-5	CASSLAGAGQPQHF	TGTGCCAGCAGCTTAGCAGGGGCCGGTCAGCCCCAGCATTTT
-	TRBD1	TRBV4-1	TRBJ1-1	CASSAGQGRGEAFF	TGCGCCAGCAGCGCAGGACAGGGTCGGGGTGAAGCTTTCTTT
-	TRBD2	TRBV9	TRBJ2-3	CASSVGSLAGVGTDTQYF	TGTGCCAGCAGCGTAGGGTCGCTAGCGGGGGTAGGCACAGATACGCAGTATTTT
-	-	TRBV2	TRBJ2-5	CASSERVVALETQYF	TGTGCCAGCAGTGAACGGGTGGTGGCGTTGGAGACCCAGTACTTC